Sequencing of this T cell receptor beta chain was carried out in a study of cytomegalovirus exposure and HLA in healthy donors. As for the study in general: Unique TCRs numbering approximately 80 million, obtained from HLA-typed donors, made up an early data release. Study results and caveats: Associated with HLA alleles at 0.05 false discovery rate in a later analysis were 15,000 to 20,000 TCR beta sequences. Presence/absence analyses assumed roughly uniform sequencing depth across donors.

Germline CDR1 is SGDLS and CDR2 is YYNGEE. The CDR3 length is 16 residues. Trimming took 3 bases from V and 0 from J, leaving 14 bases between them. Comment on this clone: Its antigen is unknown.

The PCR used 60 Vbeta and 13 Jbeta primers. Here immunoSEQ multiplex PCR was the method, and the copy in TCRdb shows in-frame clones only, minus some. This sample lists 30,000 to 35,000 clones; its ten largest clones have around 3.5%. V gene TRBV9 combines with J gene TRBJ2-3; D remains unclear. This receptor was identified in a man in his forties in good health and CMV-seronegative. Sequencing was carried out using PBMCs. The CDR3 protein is CASSATWVTSTDTQYF. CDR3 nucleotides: TGTGCCAGCAGCGCCACCTGGGTGACTAGCACAGATACGCAGTATTTT.